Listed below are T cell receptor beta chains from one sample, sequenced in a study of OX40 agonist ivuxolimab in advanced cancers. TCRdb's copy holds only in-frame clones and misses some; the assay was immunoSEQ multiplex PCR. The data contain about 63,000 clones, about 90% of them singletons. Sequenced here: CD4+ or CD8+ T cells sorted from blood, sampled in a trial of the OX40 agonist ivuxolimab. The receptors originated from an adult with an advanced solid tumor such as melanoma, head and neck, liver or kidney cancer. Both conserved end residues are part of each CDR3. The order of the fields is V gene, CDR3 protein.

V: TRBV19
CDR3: CASSNALNTEAFF

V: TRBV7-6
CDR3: CASSHPGGGGLNEQFF

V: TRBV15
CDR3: CATSRDRRYEQYF

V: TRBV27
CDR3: CASRSLTVRAEAFF

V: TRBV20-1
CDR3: CGRGNTGELFF

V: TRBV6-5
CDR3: CASSRAVDSIQPQHF

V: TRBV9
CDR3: CASSVASPSTGELFF

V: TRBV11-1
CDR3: CASSIDGRIFNEQFF

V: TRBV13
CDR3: CASSQTQGSGSSYEQYF

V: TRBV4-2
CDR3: CASSQGSGTSYEQYF

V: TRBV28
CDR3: CASSSWASTTTEAFF

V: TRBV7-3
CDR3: CASSPVAGGYNEQFF

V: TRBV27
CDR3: CASRDRGYEQYF

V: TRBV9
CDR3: CASSAGTGSEIIYF

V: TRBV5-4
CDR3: CASTPGGLFKETQYF

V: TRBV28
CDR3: CASSLVGEGAEQYF

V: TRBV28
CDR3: CASSLYRGPSNYGYTF

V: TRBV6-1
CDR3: CASSLTGGEAFF

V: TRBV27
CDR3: CASSLVIGVGVHEQYF

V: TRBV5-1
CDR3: CASSSDPTGGGSPLHF

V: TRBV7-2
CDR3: CASSPGPAPDTQYF

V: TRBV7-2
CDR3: CASSSTGLAGGFTDTQYF

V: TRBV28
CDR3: CASTQEGVWGRETQYF

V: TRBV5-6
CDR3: CASSALGYDSTDTQYF